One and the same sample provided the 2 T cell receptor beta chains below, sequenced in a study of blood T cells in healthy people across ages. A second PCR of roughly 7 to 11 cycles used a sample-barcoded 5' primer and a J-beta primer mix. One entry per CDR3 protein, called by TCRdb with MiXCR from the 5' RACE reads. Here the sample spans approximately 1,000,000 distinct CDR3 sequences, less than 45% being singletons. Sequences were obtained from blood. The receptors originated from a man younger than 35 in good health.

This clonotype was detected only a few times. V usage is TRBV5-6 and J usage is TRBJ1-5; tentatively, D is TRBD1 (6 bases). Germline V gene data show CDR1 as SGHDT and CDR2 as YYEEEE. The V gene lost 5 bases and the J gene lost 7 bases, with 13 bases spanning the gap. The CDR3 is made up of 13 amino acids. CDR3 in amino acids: CASSYRDRQPQHF. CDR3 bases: TGTGCCAGCAGTTACAGGGATCGACAGCCCCAGCATTTT.

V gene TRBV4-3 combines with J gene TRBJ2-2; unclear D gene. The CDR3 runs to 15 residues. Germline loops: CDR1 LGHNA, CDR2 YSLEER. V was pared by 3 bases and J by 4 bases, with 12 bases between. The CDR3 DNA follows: TGCGCCAGCAGCCACGATCTCTCGGGCACCGGGGAGCTGTTTTTT. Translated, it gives CASSHDLSGTGELFF.